These T cell receptor beta chains were read from a single sample in a study of patients and donors after allogeneic stem cell transplantation. One entry per CDR3 protein results from TCRdb running MiXCR on the RT-PCR reads. The data show about a million distinct CDR3 sequences, under 20% seen once. The sequenced material came from blood, either unsorted or a sorted T cell fraction (not recorded which). These receptors were taken from a human donor who was either an allogeneic HSCT recipient or a stem cell or donor lymphocyte infusion donor (not recorded which). It is not recorded whose cells these are; they may come from a transplant donor. Both conserved end residues are part of each CDR3. The D gene is left open where the match is weak. The size field is filled for only some rows; it gives once, few, many or a size class.

clone size: .; J gene: TRBJ2-5; D gene: .; V gene: TRBV20-1; CDR3 DNA: TGCACCGTCGGACTGGCTCCCCACCAAGAGACCCAGTACTTC; CDR3 protein: CTVGLAPHQETQYF
clone size: .; J gene: TRBJ2-7; D gene: TRBD2; V gene: TRBV2; CDR3 DNA: TGTGCCAGCAGGACAACTAGCGGGAAAGCCTACGAGCAGTACTTC; CDR3 protein: CASRTTSGKAYEQYF
clone size: .; J gene: TRBJ1-1; D gene: .; V gene: TRBV7-2; CDR3 DNA: TGTGCCAGCAGCTTAGAGGGTACTCCCCCTGAAGCTTTCTTT; CDR3 protein: CASSLEGTPPEAFF
clone size: many; J gene: TRBJ2-5; D gene: TRBD1; V gene: TRBV12-3/TRBV12-4; CDR3 DNA: TGTGCCAGCAGTTTAGGGGACAGGGAAGAGACCCAGTACTTC; CDR3 protein: CASSLGDREETQYF
clone size: many; J gene: TRBJ2-1; D gene: .; V gene: TRBV9; CDR3 DNA: TGTGCCAGCAGCGTCGCCTCCTACAATGAGCAGTTCTTC; CDR3 protein: CASSVASYNEQFF
clone size: .; J gene: TRBJ1-2; D gene: .; V gene: TRBV4-1; CDR3 DNA: TGCGCCAGCAGCTCACCCCCCCAGGGTGGGCTGGTGACCTTC; CDR3 protein: CASSSPPQGGLVTF
clone size: few; J gene: TRBJ2-5; D gene: TRBD2; V gene: TRBV12-3/TRBV12-4; CDR3 DNA: TGTGCCAGCAGTGGAATAGCGGGGGGGAGCCAAGAGACCCAGTACTTC; CDR3 protein: CASSGIAGGSQETQYF
clone size: .; J gene: TRBJ2-2; D gene: .; V gene: TRBV21-1; CDR3 DNA: TGTGCCAGCAGCAAAAAGGCGTCCAGGGGAGACACCGGGGAGCTGTTTTTT; CDR3 protein: CASSKKASRGDTGELFF
clone size: many; J gene: TRBJ1-6; D gene: TRBD1; V gene: TRBV12-3/TRBV12-4; CDR3 DNA: TGTGCCAGCAGTCTCGACAGGGCGGGTAATTCACCCCTCCACTTT; CDR3 protein: CASSLDRAGNSPLHF
clone size: many; J gene: TRBJ2-7; D gene: .; V gene: TRBV6-2/TRBV6-3; CDR3 DNA: TGTGCCAGCAGCTACCCCTCCTACGAGCAGTACTTC; CDR3 protein: CASSYPSYEQYF
clone size: .; J gene: TRBJ2-7; D gene: .; V gene: TRBV5-5; CDR3 DNA: TGTGCCAGCAGCGCCGGGGTAGCTGGCGAGCAGTACTTC; CDR3 protein: CASSAGVAGEQYF
clone size: .; J gene: TRBJ2-7; D gene: .; V gene: TRBV19; CDR3 DNA: TGTGCCAGTAGTATAGTTTCGGGGTCCTACGAGCAGTACTTC; CDR3 protein: CASSIVSGSYEQYF
clone size: .; J gene: TRBJ2-3; D gene: TRBD2; V gene: TRBV20-1; CDR3 DNA: TGCAGTGCTAGGATGCGGGAGGGTCGGGTAGATACGCAGTATTTT; CDR3 protein: CSARMREGRVDTQYF
clone size: few; J gene: TRBJ2-3; D gene: .; V gene: TRBV7-9; CDR3 DNA: TGTGCCAGCAGCGAGAGGGGAAGGGAGACTACAGATACGCAGTATTTT; CDR3 protein: CASSERGRETTDTQYF
clone size: .; J gene: TRBJ2-2; D gene: TRBD2; V gene: TRBV10-3; CDR3 DNA: TGTGCCATTGGGAAGGGACTAGCGGGAGGGCTTTCCACCGGGGAGCTGTTTTTT; CDR3 protein: CAIGKGLAGGLSTGELFF
clone size: .; J gene: TRBJ1-2; D gene: .; V gene: TRBV5-8; CDR3 DNA: TGTGCCAGCAGCTCCCTGAACTATGGCTACACCTTC; CDR3 protein: CASSSLNYGYTF
clone size: .; J gene: TRBJ2-1; D gene: TRBD2; V gene: TRBV13; CDR3 DNA: TGTGCCAGCAGCTATACAAGCGGGATCTCCTACAATGAGCAGTTCTTC; CDR3 protein: CASSYTSGISYNEQFF
clone size: few; J gene: TRBJ2-1; D gene: TRBD1; V gene: TRBV27; CDR3 DNA: TGTGCCAGCAGTTTCTCCAGGGGGACCTACAATGAGCAGTTCTTC; CDR3 protein: CASSFSRGTYNEQFF
clone size: few; J gene: TRBJ2-2; D gene: .; V gene: TRBV18; CDR3 DNA: TGTGCCAGCTCACCACCGGGTTCCTCGAACACCGGGGAGCTGTTTTTT; CDR3 protein: CASSPPGSSNTGELFF
clone size: many; J gene: TRBJ2-5; D gene: TRBD2; V gene: TRBV12-3/TRBV12-4; CDR3 DNA: TGTGCCAGCAGCGTTAGCGGGAGGGAGGAGACCCAGTACTTC; CDR3 protein: CASSVSGREETQYF
clone size: few; J gene: TRBJ2-5; D gene: .; V gene: TRBV29-1; CDR3 DNA: TGCAGCGTTGAAACGTGGGAGACCCAGTACTTC; CDR3 protein: CSVETWETQYF
clone size: .; J gene: TRBJ2-7; D gene: .; V gene: TRBV7-9; CDR3 DNA: TGTGCCAGCAGCCCAATAATGCGGGATGGCGAGCAGTACTTC; CDR3 protein: CASSPIMRDGEQYF
clone size: .; J gene: TRBJ2-1; D gene: .; V gene: TRBV7-9; CDR3 DNA: TGTGCCAGCAGCCCATCCGTTGACCATCAGTTCTTC; CDR3 protein: CASSPSVDHQFF
clone size: .; J gene: TRBJ2-7; D gene: .; V gene: TRBV5-1; CDR3 DNA: TGCGCCAGCAAGCAACGGACAGACTACGAGCAGTACTTC; CDR3 protein: CASKQRTDYEQYF
clone size: .; J gene: TRBJ2-7; D gene: .; V gene: TRBV4-1; CDR3 DNA: TGCGCCAGCAGCCAAGAAGGAGGCAGAAGCGAGCAGTACTTC; CDR3 protein: CASSQEGGRSEQYF
clone size: few; J gene: TRBJ2-1; D gene: TRBD1; V gene: TRBV11-2; CDR3 DNA: TGTGCCAGCACCCAGGGGGCCCATGAGCAGTTCTTC; CDR3 protein: CASTQGAHEQFF
clone size: few; J gene: TRBJ2-2; D gene: TRBD2; V gene: TRBV20-1; CDR3 DNA: TGCAGTGCTAGAGATAGTTTGTTAGCGGGAGAATGGTCTGTAAACACCGGGGAGCTGTTTTTT; CDR3 protein: CSARDSLLAGEWSVNTGELFF
clone size: .; J gene: TRBJ2-7; D gene: .; V gene: TRBV28; CDR3 DNA: TGTGCCAGCAAAAGGAGGCGCTCCTACGAGCAGTACTTC; CDR3 protein: CASKRRRSYEQYF
clone size: .; J gene: TRBJ2-3; D gene: TRBD1; V gene: TRBV6-2/TRBV6-3; CDR3 DNA: TGTGCCAGCAGTTACGCGACAGGGGGACCAGATACGCAGTATTTT; CDR3 protein: CASSYATGGPDTQYF
clone size: .; J gene: TRBJ1-4; D gene: TRBD1; V gene: TRBV4-3; CDR3 DNA: TGCGCCAGCAGCCAAGTTGGACAGGGCGGAGGGGGAAAACTGTTTTTT; CDR3 protein: CASSQVGQGGGGKLFF
clone size: few; J gene: TRBJ1-2; D gene: TRBD1; V gene: TRBV15; CDR3 DNA: TGTGCCACCAGCAGACCAGGACAGGGGAGGTCTGGCTACACCTTC; CDR3 protein: CATSRPGQGRSGYTF
clone size: .; J gene: TRBJ1-5; D gene: .; V gene: TRBV18; CDR3 DNA: TGTGCCAGCTCACCAGCGGGGTTTGGCAATCAGCCCCAGCATTTT; CDR3 protein: CASSPAGFGNQPQHF
clone size: .; J gene: TRBJ1-5; D gene: .; V gene: TRBV28; CDR3 DNA: TGTGCCAGCAGTTTCAGAGGGTGGGACCAGCCCCAGCATTTT; CDR3 protein: CASSFRGWDQPQHF
clone size: .; J gene: TRBJ1-1; D gene: .; V gene: TRBV7-9; CDR3 DNA: TGTGCCAGCAGCTTGTCCCATTCGGCTGAAGCTTTCTTT; CDR3 protein: CASSLSHSAEAFF
clone size: .; J gene: TRBJ1-2; D gene: TRBD1; V gene: TRBV20-1; CDR3 DNA: TGCAGTGCTAGAGCCAGGGGGGTTAACTATGGCTACACCTTC; CDR3 protein: CSARARGVNYGYTF
clone size: .; J gene: TRBJ2-5; D gene: .; V gene: TRBV7-6; CDR3 DNA: TGTGCCAGCAGCTTATACAGGAGGATGTACCAAGAGACCCAGTACTTC; CDR3 protein: CASSLYRRMYQETQYF
clone size: .; J gene: TRBJ2-7; D gene: .; V gene: TRBV7-9; CDR3 DNA: TGTGCCAGCAGCCAGCAGGGGGGAATGTACGAGCAGTACTTC; CDR3 protein: CASSQQGGMYEQYF
clone size: few; J gene: TRBJ1-1; D gene: TRBD1; V gene: TRBV4-1; CDR3 DNA: TGCGCCAGCAGTCCTCGGACAGGGGGAGGGAACTCTGAAGCTTTCTTT; CDR3 protein: CASSPRTGGGNSEAFF
clone size: few; J gene: TRBJ1-4; D gene: .; V gene: TRBV18; CDR3 DNA: TGTGCCAGCTCACCGACAGGCGGGAGTAATGAAAAACTGTTTTTT; CDR3 protein: CASSPTGGSNEKLFF
clone size: few; J gene: TRBJ2-3; D gene: TRBD2; V gene: TRBV20-1; CDR3 DNA: TGCAGTGCTAGACCTTCCTCGAGACTAGCGGGAGTCACAGATACGCAGTATTTT; CDR3 protein: CSARPSSRLAGVTDTQYF
clone size: many; J gene: TRBJ2-7; D gene: .; V gene: TRBV12-3/TRBV12-4; CDR3 DNA: TGTGCCAGCAGTTTGAGGGGGGGCTCCTACGAGCAGTACTTC; CDR3 protein: CASSLRGGSYEQYF
clone size: few; J gene: TRBJ2-7; D gene: TRBD2; V gene: TRBV4-1; CDR3 DNA: TGCGCCAGCAGCCAAGCAATGACTAGCGGGAGAAGAGAGCAGTACTTC; CDR3 protein: CASSQAMTSGRREQYF
clone size: few; J gene: TRBJ1-1; D gene: .; V gene: TRBV5-6; CDR3 DNA: TGTGCCAGCAGCTTTCTCAAGTTATCCGCGAACACTGAAGCTTTCTTT; CDR3 protein: CASSFLKLSANTEAFF